The sequence of this T cell receptor beta chain was determined in a study of blood T cell repertoires in COVID-19. Study-wide context: The study drew acute and convalescent COVID-19 samples from the United States, Italy and Spain. PBMCs, B-cell-depleted T cells, or T cells provided the cDNA or gDNA that made up the material.

TCRdb's table, derived via immunoSEQ multiplex PCR, lists solely in-frame clones and lacks some. There are approximately 170,000 clones in the sample; around four fifths occur only once, and approximately 7.6% lies in the top ten. This clone was seen once. The ends were cut back, 6 bases at V and 4 bases at J, with 17 bases in the middle. The CDR3 totals 14 residues. Germline CDR1 and CDR2: SQVTM and ANQGSEA. Enrollment of patients from Seattle took place during active infection, with longitudinal follow-up. What was sequenced was peripheral blood. The chain employs TRBV29-1 and TRBJ2-3; D perhaps matches TRBD1 (7 bases). The clonotype originates from a woman older than 75 with COVID-19, enrolled during active disease. DNA for the CDR3: TGCAGCGTCCAGGGGGGACGCGGGGCAGATACGCAGTATTTT. This translates into CSVQGGRGADTQYF.